This T cell receptor (beta chain) was retrieved from a study of blood T cells in healthy people across ages. Using a J-beta primer mix together with a sample-barcoded 5' primer, a second PCR was run for about 7 to 12 cycles. MiXCR, run by TCRdb on the 5' RACE reads, gives a single entry per CDR3 protein. Among about 400,000 distinct CDR3 sequences listed, about 49% were seen once. The origin of this receptor is a man aged 55 to 70 in good health. The source material was blood.

The CDR3 DNA sequence: TGTGCCAGCAGCGGGGGACAGGGAGATCAGCCCCAGCATTTT. It codes for CASSGGQGDQPQHF. The chain links TRBV9 to TRBJ1-5, with 9 bases aligning to TRBD1. After removal of 3 bases from V and 5 bases from J, the junction contained 3 bases not matched to a gene. CDR3 length: 14 amino acids. From germline, CDR1 is SGDLS and CDR2 YYNGEE.